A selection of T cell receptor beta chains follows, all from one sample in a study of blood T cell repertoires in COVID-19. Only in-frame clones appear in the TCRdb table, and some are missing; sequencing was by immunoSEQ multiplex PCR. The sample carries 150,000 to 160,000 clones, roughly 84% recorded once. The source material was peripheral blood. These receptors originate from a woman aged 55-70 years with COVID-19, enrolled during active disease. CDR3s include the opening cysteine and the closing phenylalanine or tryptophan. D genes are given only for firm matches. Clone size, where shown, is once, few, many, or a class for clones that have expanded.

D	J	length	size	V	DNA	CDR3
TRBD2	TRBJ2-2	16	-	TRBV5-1	TGCGCCAGCAGCTTGACGGGAGGGCTGGGGACCGGGGAGCTGTTTTTT	CASSLTGGLGTGELFF
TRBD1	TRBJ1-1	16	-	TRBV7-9	TGTGCCAGCAGCTCTTCGACAGGGGGCTTGAACACTGAAGCTTTCTTT	CASSSSTGGLNTEAFF
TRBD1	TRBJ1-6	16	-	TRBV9	TGTGCCAGCAGCGTAGAAGTCGGGACAGGGAGTACACCCCTCCACTTT	CASSVEVGTGSTPLHF
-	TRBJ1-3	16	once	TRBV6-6	TGTGCCAGCAGTCGAGACTCCTCCCTGCCGGGAAACACCATATATTTT	CASSRDSSLPGNTIYF
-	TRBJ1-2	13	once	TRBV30	TGTGCCTGGATTCCAAGCGGGGGGAGTGGCTACACCTTC	CAWIPSGGSGYTF
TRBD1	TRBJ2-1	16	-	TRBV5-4	TGTGCCAGCAGACAGACGGGACAGGGAGGCTACAATGAGCAGTTCTTC	CASRQTGQGGYNEQFF
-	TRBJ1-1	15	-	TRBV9	TGTGCCGGCAGCGAGTACAGGGATCTACCCACTGAAGCTTTCTTT	CAGSEYRDLPTEAFF
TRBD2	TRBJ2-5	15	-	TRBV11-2	TGTGCCAGCAGCGATAGCGGGGGGTTCGCCGAGACCCAGTACTTC	CASSDSGGFAETQYF
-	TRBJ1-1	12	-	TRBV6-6	TGTGCCAGCAGTTATGGTTACGGTGAAGCTTTCTTT	CASSYGYGEAFF
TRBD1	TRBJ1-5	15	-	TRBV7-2	TGTGCCAGCAGCCGGACAGGAACCGGCAATCAGCCCCAGCATTTT	CASSRTGTGNQPQHF
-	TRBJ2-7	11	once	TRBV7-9	TGTGCCAGCAGCCGGGTACACGAGCAGTACTTC	CASSRVHEQYF
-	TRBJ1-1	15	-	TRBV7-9	TGTGCCAGCAGCTTAGTGGGGACACCGAACACTGAAGCTTTCTTT	CASSLVGTPNTEAFF
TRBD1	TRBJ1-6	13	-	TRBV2	TGTGCCACCTCTGACAGGGAGAATTCACCCCTCCACTTT	CATSDRENSPLHF
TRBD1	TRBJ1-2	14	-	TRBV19	TGTGCCAGTACCGCGGGACAGATATCCTATGGCTACACCTTC	CASTAGQISYGYTF
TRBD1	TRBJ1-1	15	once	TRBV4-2	TGTGCCAGCAGCCGAGGAGGGACAGGGTCTCCTGAAGCTTTCTTT	CASSRGGTGSPEAFF
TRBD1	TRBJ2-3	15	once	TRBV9	TGTGCCAGCAAAGGACAGGGGGCTTTTGCAGATACGCAGTATTTT	CASKGQGAFADTQYF
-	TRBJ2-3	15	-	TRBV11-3	TGTGCCAGCAGCTCCAGGGGGACTAGCACAGATACGCAGTATTTT	CASSSRGTSTDTQYF
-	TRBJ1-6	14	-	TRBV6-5	TGTGCCAGCAGGCCGGGACATGCTAATTCACCCCTCCACTTT	CASRPGHANSPLHF
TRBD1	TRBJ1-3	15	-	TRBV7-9	TGTGCCAGCAGCGACCGGACAGGGGTAGGAAACACCATATATTTT	CASSDRTGVGNTIYF
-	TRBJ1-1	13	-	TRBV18	TGTGCCAGCTCACGCGGGGCGAACACTGAAGCTTTCTTT	CASSRGANTEAFF
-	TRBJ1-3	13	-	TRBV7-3	TGTGCCAGCAGCTCCCAGAATGGAAACACCATATATTTT	CASSSQNGNTIYF
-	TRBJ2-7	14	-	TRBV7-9	TGTGCCAGCAGCTTAATAGGGGCATCCTACGAGCAGTACTTC	CASSLIGASYEQYF
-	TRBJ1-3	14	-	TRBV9	TGTGCCAGCAGCTCCACAGGGACTGGAAACACCATATATTTT	CASSSTGTGNTIYF
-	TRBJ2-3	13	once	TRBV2	TGTGCCAGCAGCACAGGGAAATCAGATACGCAGTATTTT	CASSTGKSDTQYF
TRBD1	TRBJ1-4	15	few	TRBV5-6	TGTGCCAGCAGCTTGACCGGGACAGGAGATGAAAAACTGTTTTTT	CASSLTGTGDEKLFF
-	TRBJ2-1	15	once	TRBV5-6	TGTGCCAGCAGCCGACAGGACAGCTCCTACAATGAGCAGTTCTTC	CASSRQDSSYNEQFF
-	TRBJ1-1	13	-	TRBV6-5	TGTGCCACCAGCTCCCGGGGGAACACTGAAGCTTTCTTT	CATSSRGNTEAFF
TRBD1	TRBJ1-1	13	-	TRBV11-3	TGTGCCAGCAGCTCCGGGACAGGGGGCGAAGCTTTCTTT	CASSSGTGGEAFF
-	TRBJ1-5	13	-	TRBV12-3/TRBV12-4	TGTGCCAGCAGTCCCCGATCATACGGGTCCCAGCATTTT	CASSPRSYGSQHF
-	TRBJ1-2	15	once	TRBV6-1	TGTGCCAGCAGTGAACGGGGTCGGAAATCTGATGGCTACACCTTC	CASSERGRKSDGYTF
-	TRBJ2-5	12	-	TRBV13	TGTGCCAGCAGCCCCGGTCCGGTGACCCAGTACTTC	CASSPGPVTQYF
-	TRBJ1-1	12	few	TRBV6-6	TGTGCCAGCAGTCATGACAACCGTGAAGCTTTCTTT	CASSHDNREAFF
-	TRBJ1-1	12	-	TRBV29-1	TGCAGCGGCCGGGACTTAGGCACTGAAGCTTTCTTT	CSGRDLGTEAFF
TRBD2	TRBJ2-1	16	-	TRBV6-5	TGTGCCAGCAGTTACTGGGCTAGCGGGGGGGACAATGAGCAGTTCTTC	CASSYWASGGDNEQFF
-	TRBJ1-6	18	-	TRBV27	TGTGCCAGCAGTCGAACCCAGGGGTCCCGGCCGAATAATTCACCCCTCCACTTT	CASSRTQGSRPNNSPLHF
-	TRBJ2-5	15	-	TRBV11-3	TGTGCCAGCAGCTTAGTTCGGGGGACGATCGGTACCCAGTACTTC	CASSLVRGTIGTQYF
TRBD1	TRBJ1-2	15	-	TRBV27	TGTGCCAGCAAGAGGGACAGGGGGCAAAACTATGGCTACACCTTC	CASKRDRGQNYGYTF
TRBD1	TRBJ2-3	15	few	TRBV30	TGTGCCTGGAGTGATGTGGGGACAGGCACAGATACGCAGTATTTT	CAWSDVGTGTDTQYF
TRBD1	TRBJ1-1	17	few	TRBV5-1	TGCGCCAGCAGCCCGGACAGGGGTAGTAGGGAGACCACTGAAGCTTTCTTT	CASSPDRGSRETTEAFF
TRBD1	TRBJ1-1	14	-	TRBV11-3	TGTGCCAGCAGCGACAGGGGGAATCGCACTGAAGCTTTCTTT	CASSDRGNRTEAFF
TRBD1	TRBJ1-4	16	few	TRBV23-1	TGCGCCAGCAGTCAGCGACAGGGGAGGAATTATGAAAAACTGTTTTTT	CASSQRQGRNYEKLFF
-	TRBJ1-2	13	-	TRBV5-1	TGCGCCAGCAGCTTGTCCGGACAGACCGTGGCCACCTTC	CASSLSGQTVATF
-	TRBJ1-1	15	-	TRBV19	TGTGCCAGTACCCTGGACAACCTGATGAACACTGAAGCTTTCTTT	CASTLDNLMNTEAFF
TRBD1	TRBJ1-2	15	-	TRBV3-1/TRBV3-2	TGTGCCAGCAGCCCACGGGACAGGGGTGTCTATGGCTACACCTTC	CASSPRDRGVYGYTF
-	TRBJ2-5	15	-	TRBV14	TGTGCCAGCAGCCAAGGAGGGGGCGCGGGGGAGACCCAGTACTTC	CASSQGGGAGETQYF
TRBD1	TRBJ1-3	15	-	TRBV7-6	TGTGCCAGCAGCTTAGGTGGGACAGGGGGAAACACCATATATTTT	CASSLGGTGGNTIYF
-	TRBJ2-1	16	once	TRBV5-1	TGCGCCAGCTCACAAGTACGAGGCAGTCAATACAATGAGCAGTTCTTC	CASSQVRGSQYNEQFF
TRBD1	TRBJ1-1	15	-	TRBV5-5	TGTGCCAGCAAACCGCAGGGGGCGTATGGCACTGAAGCTTTCTTT	CASKPQGAYGTEAFF
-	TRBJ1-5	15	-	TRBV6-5	TGTGCCAGCATCGAAAGGGGATATAGCAATCAGCCCCAGCATTTT	CASIERGYSNQPQHF